The 25 T cell receptor beta chains presented below share a single source sample, sequenced in a study of identical twins (dated by TCRdb to the mid-2010s). The receptor library was made with 5' RACE. The reads were generated on an Illumina HiSeq 2000. TCRdb passed the public sequencing reads through fastp at Q25 and MiXCR, retaining productive beta sequences. Entries are consolidated by CDR3 protein sequence, retaining the most common genes and DNA. The sample table shows 650,000 to 800,000 distinct CDR3 sequences, and approximately 9% are seen once. The ten largest clones represent around 0.95% of the sample. These data also featured in a second study, about yellow fever vaccine responses in identical twins.

Input material: PBMCs. All receptors derive from a woman between 18 and 29 years old in good health.

The gene calls are TRBV7-2 and TRBJ2-5, with 11 positions matching TRBD1. V lost 5 bases, J lost 5 bases, and 13 bases stayed unmatched. There are 17 residues in the CDR3. The germline CDR1 and CDR2 sequences are SGHTA and FQGNSA. The CDR3 spells CASSLTGRTGGVETQYF. In nucleotides, the CDR3 is TGTGCCAGCAGCCTTACGGGGAGGACAGGGGGCGTGGAGACCCAGTACTTC.

This clonotype was picked up a small number of times. This chain uses TRBV6-5 with TRBJ1-2; weak D call: TRBD1 (5 bases). This CDR3 is built from 15 residues. Trimming left V 2 bases short and J 4 bases short, with 14 bases between. The germline CDR1 and CDR2 sequences are MNHEY and SVGAGI. The CDR3 loop is CASSYRDGNPYGYTF. CDR3 DNA sequence: TGTGCCAGCAGTTACAGGGACGGGAACCCCTATGGCTACACCTTC.

This clonotype appeared many times. The chain joins TRBV7-9 to TRBJ2-7; D is uncertain. The CDR3 extends over 17 amino acids. V lost 1 base and J lost 2, with 18 bases in between. Germline CDR1 is SEHNR and CDR2 is FQNEAQ (reference sequence). Here the CDR3 reads CASSLGPDARSPYEQYF. The CDR3 DNA is TGTGCCAGCAGCTTAGGGCCAGACGCGAGGAGCCCCTACGAGCAGTACTTC.

The chain uses TRBV20-1 and TRBJ2-3, with 10 bases identical to TRBD1. The ends lost 5 bases at V and 1 base at J; junction bases unmatched: 6. This CDR3 comprises 15 residues. Looked up from germline, CDR1 is DFQATT and CDR2 is SNEGSKA (reference sequence). The CDR3 DNA sequence: TGCAGTGCTTTTGACGGACAGGGGGGCACAGATACGCAGTATTTT. As protein: CSAFDGQGGTDTQYF.

A few counts support this clonotype. The rearrangement joins TRBV5-1 to TRBJ1-1; D may be TRBD1 (6 bases). Germline lookup yields CDR1 SGHRS and CDR2 YFSETQ. V lost 4 bases and J lost 2, with 12 bases in between. The CDR3 is made up of 14 amino acids. This chain's CDR3 is CASSPGDTNTEAFF. The CDR3 DNA sequence: TGCGCCAGCAGCCCGGGGGACACAAACACTGAAGCTTTCTTT.

This chain joins TRBV27 and TRBJ1-2, with D maybe TRBD1 (5 bases). The V gene lost 2 bases and the J gene lost 4 bases, with 11 bases spanning the gap. Germline values: CDR1 MNHEY, CDR2 SMNVEV (reference sequence). The CDR3 has 14 amino acids. Written as DNA, the CDR3 is TGTGCCAGCAGTTTAGGGGGGGTTGGCTATGGCTACACCTTC. It encodes CASSLGGVGYGYTF.

V gene TRBV6-6 combines with J gene TRBJ2-1, with a tentative D call TRBD1 (6 bases). This CDR3 comprises 13 residues. Germline V gene data show CDR1 as MNHNY and CDR2 as SVGAGI (reference sequence). Between the trimmed V and J ends, which lost 6 bases and 7 bases, there was a span of 13 bases. CDR3 DNA: TGTGCCAGCAGCGTTAAAGGGGGAAATGAGCAGTTCTTC. The encoded protein is CASSVKGGNEQFF.

This clonotype was seen a handful of times. The rearrangement uses TRBV28 and TRBJ1-2; unclear D gene. Trimming stripped 7 bases from V and 0 bases from J, with 18 bases between. The CDR3 runs to 16 residues. In germline, CDR1 is MDHEN, CDR2 SYDVKM. For the CDR3, the DNA is TGTGCCAGCACCCTTTGGGCAGGCGTTACTAACTATGGCTACACCTTC. This translates into CASTLWAGVTNYGYTF.

This clonotype was seen only a few times. The gene calls are TRBV7-3 and TRBJ2-2; D is undetermined. From germline, CDR1 is SGHTA and CDR2 FQGTGA. The germline V and J ends were trimmed by 5 bases and 0 bases, with 10 bases remaining between them. The CDR3 length is 15 residues. The CDR3 coding sequence is TGTGCCAGCAGCCCGGGCTTCGCGAACACCGGGGAGCTGTTTTTT. Protein: CASSPGFANTGELFF.

This clonotype was counted ten times or more. The V and J genes are TRBV2 and TRBJ2-5; D unresolved. From germline, CDR1 is SNHLY and CDR2 FYNNEI. Trimming removed 3 bases at V and 5 bases at J, with 4 bases between. This CDR3 comprises 11 residues. The CDR3 loop is CASSDRETQYF. CDR3 nucleotides: TGTGCCAGCAGTGATCGGGAGACCCAGTACTTC.

This clonotype has ten or more counts. The rearrangement joins TRBV7-8 to TRBJ2-1; D is perhaps TRBD2 (6 bases). V dropped 5 bases and J dropped 8 bases, with 25 bases sitting between them. This CDR3 comprises 17 residues. CDR1 is SGHVS, CDR2 FQNEAQ, per germline. The CDR3, as DNA: TGTGCCAGCAGCCGTATTTTTGCGGGGCGCGACGGAGATGAGCAGTTCTTC. Translating it yields CASSRIFAGRDGDEQFF. Drawing the rest from reference TRBV7-8 and TRBJ2-1, the complete variable domain is GAGVSQSPRYKVAKRGQDVALRCDPISGHVSLFWYQQALGQGPEFLTYFQNEAQLDKSGLPSDRFFAERPEGSVSTLKIQRTQQEDSAVYLCASSRIFAGRDGDEQFFGPGTRLTVL.

This clonotype was seen at least ten times. The chain couples TRBV7-2 to TRBJ2-5, with D possibly matching TRBD2 (6 bases). Germline CDR1 and CDR2: SGHTA and FQGNSA. The CDR3 length is 13 residues. V lost 5 bases and J 3 bases, leaving 10 bases between the germline ends. In DNA form, the CDR3 reads TGTGCCAGCAGCCGCGGGACGGAAGAGACCCAGTACTTC. It yields the protein CASSRGTEETQYF.

This chain joins TRBV7-9 and TRBJ2-7, with D possibly being TRBD2 (5 bases). CDR1 and CDR2 (germline): SEHNR, FQNEAQ (reference sequence). The CDR3 has 13 residues. Trimming took off 5 bases at V and 3 bases at J, with 11 bases between the two ends. The CDR3 is CASSPFGDYEQYF. CDR3 nucleotides: TGTGCCAGCAGCCCCTTCGGGGACTACGAGCAGTACTTC.

Remarks on this clonotype: A junction boundary mismatches the germline segment, possibly from a read error. This CDR3 is CASSLGVGQAYEQYF. The DNA for the CDR3 is TGTGCTAGCAGCTTAGGGGTGGGACAGGCTTACGAGCAGTACTTC. The chain has TRBV7-7 and TRBJ2-7; 8 bases are shared with TRBD1. The CDR3 runs 15 residues. The germline gives CDR1 SSHAT, CDR2 FNYEAQ (reference sequence).

The chain combines TRBV6-2 or TRBV6-3 with TRBJ2-3, with D tentatively TRBD2 (6 bases). Trimming took 3 bases from V and 6 from J, leaving 19 bases between them. The germline gives CDR1 MNHEY, CDR2 SVGEGT. This CDR3 has 16 amino acids. The CDR3 protein is CASSYSGPIGKDTQYF. The CDR3 DNA reads as TGTGCCAGCAGTTATAGCGGCCCTATCGGGAAGGATACGCAGTATTTT.

This CDR3 is CASSLKGRAATSGGRDTQYF. The CDR3 region has the DNA TGTGCCAGCAGCCTCAAGGGAAGGGCCGCTACTAGCGGTGGGAGAGATACGCAGTATTTT. The rearrangement uses TRBV6-2 or TRBV6-3 and TRBJ2-3, with TRBD2 matching 8 bases. Germline CDR1 reads MNHEY; CDR2 reads SVGEGT. The V gene end was trimmed by 6 bases and the J gene end by 5 bases; junction bases not matched to a gene: 25. The CDR3 loop spans 20 amino acids.

A few counts support this clonotype. V gene TRBV7-9 combines with J gene TRBJ2-7; maybe TRBD2 (5 bases). Trimming removed 6 bases at V and 1 base at J, with 10 bases between. Looked up from germline, CDR1 is SEHNR and CDR2 is FQNEAQ (reference sequence). The CDR3 is 13 amino acids. CDR3 coding DNA: TGTGCCAGCAGGACGGGGTTTTCCTACGAGCAGTACTTC. This gives the protein CASRTGFSYEQYF. The full variable domain, with the rest looked up from reference TRBV7-9 and TRBJ2-7, is DTGVSQNPRHKITKRGQNVTFRCDPISEHNRLYWYRQTLGQGPEFLTYFQNEAQLEKSRLLSDRFSAERPKGSFSTLEIQRTEQGDSAMYLCASRTGFSYEQYFGPGTRLTVT.

The chain uses TRBV27 and TRBJ1-4; D gene ambiguous. This CDR3 has 12 residues. The germline V and J ends were trimmed by 2 bases and 4 bases, with 2 bases remaining between them. In germline, CDR1 is MNHEY, CDR2 SMNVEV (reference sequence). The CDR3 bases are TGTGCCAGCAGTTTACGTAATGAAAAACTGTTTTTT. Translation gives CASSLRNEKLFF.

This clonotype was observed a few times. The V and J genes are TRBV4-1 and TRBJ2-3, with D unclear. The V gene's germline CDR1 is MGHRA and CDR2 YSYEKL. CDR3 length equals 13 residues. V was shortened by 0 bases and J by 6 bases, with 7 bases between the two germline ends. CDR3 loop: CASSQETLDTQYF. The CDR3 bases are TGCGCCAGCAGCCAAGAAACTCTGGATACGCAGTATTTT.

The chain carries TRBV7-9 and TRBJ1-1, with TRBD1 as a possible D gene (6 bases). V lost 0 bases, J lost 5 bases, and 19 bases lay in between. CDR1 SEHNR and CDR2 FQNEAQ come from the germline V gene (reference sequence). CDR3 length equals 17 residues. The CDR3 sequence: CASSLAGAVYQGTEAFF. CDR3 coding DNA: TGTGCCAGCAGCTTAGCGGGGGCGGTTTATCAGGGGACTGAAGCTTTCTTT.

This clonotype was detected only a few times. The rearrangement links TRBV6-5 to TRBJ2-2, with TRBD2 as a possible D gene (5 bases). Per the germline V gene, CDR1 is MNHEY and CDR2 is SVGAGI. The CDR3 totals 15 residues. V shed 2 bases and J shed 2 bases, with 9 bases lying between them. DNA of the CDR3: TGTGCCAGCAGTTACCTAGGAGGTAACACCGGGGAGCTGTTTTTT. This gives the protein CASSYLGGNTGELFF.

This clonotype has more than one count but fewer than ten. V and J are TRBV5-4 and TRBJ2-7, with TRBD2 identical over 14 bases. The CDR3 contains 16 residues. The ends lost 3 bases at V and 2 bases at J; junction bases unmatched: 4. From germline, CDR1 is SGHNT and CDR2 YYREEE (reference sequence). The CDR3 is CASSSPGLAGAYEQYF. CDR3 bases: TGTGCCAGCAGCTCACCGGGACTAGCGGGAGCCTACGAGCAGTACTTC.

This clonotype has only a few counts. V gene TRBV10-3 combines with J gene TRBJ1-1; TRBD1 matches at 10 bases. V was pared by 6 bases and J by 8 bases, with 9 bases of the junction left unmatched. Germline-derived CDR1 and CDR2 are ENHRY and SYGVKD. The CDR3 is 14 residues long. CDR3 nucleotide sequence: TGTGCCATCAGCACCGGGACAGGGGTTCAAGAAGCTTTCTTT. This sequence encodes CAISTGTGVQEAFF.

This clonotype was observed a handful of times. The gene calls are TRBV11-2 and TRBJ1-1, with 7 bases identical to TRBD1. The CDR3 has 15 residues. The germline gives CDR1 SGHAT, CDR2 FQNNGV. After removal of 5 bases from V and 0 bases from J, the junction contained 6 bases not matched to a gene. DNA of the CDR3: TGTGCCAGCAGCCCAAAGACAGGGATGAACACTGAAGCTTTCTTT. As protein: CASSPKTGMNTEAFF. The variable domain in full, with the rest retrieved from reference TRBV11-2 and TRBJ1-1, is EAGVAQSPRYKIIEKRQSVAFWCNPISGHATLYWYQQILGQGPKLLIQFQNNGVVDDSQLPKDRFSAERLKGVDSTLKIQPAKLEDSAVYLCASSPKTGMNTEAFFGQGTRLTVV.

The V call is TRBV5-1, the J call TRBJ2-3, with 7 bases fitting TRBD2. The length of the CDR3 is 14 residues. With 6 bases clipped from V and 0 bases from J, the junction kept 4 bases outside the gene matches. The germline gives CDR1 SGHRS, CDR2 YFSETQ. In DNA, the CDR3 is TGCGCCAGCAAACTAGCGTCAAGCACAGATACGCAGTATTTT. Its protein product is CASKLASSTDTQYF.